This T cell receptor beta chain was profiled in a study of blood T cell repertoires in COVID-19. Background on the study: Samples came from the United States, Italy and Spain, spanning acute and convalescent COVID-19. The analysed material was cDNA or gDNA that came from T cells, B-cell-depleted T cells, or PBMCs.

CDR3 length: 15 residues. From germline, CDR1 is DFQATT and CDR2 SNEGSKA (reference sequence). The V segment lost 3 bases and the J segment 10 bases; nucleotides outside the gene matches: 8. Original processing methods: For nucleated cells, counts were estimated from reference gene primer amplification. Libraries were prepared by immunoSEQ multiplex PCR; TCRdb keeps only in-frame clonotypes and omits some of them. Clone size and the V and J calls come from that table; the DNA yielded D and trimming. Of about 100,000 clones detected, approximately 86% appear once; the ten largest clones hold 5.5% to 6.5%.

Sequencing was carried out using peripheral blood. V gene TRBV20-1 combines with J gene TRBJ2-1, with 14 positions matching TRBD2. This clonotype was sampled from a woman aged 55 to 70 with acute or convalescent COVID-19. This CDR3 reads CSASPGLAGVYEQFF. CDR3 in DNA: TGCAGTGCTAGTCCGGGACTAGCGGGAGTTTACGAGCAGTTCTTC.